The 32 T cell receptor beta chains below were found in one sample sequenced in a study of T-cell reconstitution after alpha-beta-depleted transplantation in children. The authors prepared the TCRbeta library with unique molecular identifiers. Using its own MiXCR run on the PCR reads, TCRdb lists one record per CDR3 protein. In the table there are 200,000 or so distinct CDR3 sequences, under 8.5% of which are singletons. Specimen: PBMCs, collected before TCRalphabeta/CD19-depleted stem cell transplant. These receptors were taken from a boy aged 2-15 years with acute lymphoblastic leukemia, due to receive a stem cell transplant.

This clonotype was detected only a few times. The J gene is TRBJ2-7, the V gene TRBV28; 11 bases are a match to TRBD1. The CDR3 consists of 13 residues. In germline, CDR1 is MDHEN, CDR2 SYDVKM. V lost 4 bases, J lost 6 bases, and 2 bases stayed unmatched. CDR3 DNA: TGTGCCAGCAGTTCTGGGACAGGGGGCGAGCAGTACTTC. It codes for CASSSGTGGEQYF.

V gene TRBV12-3 or TRBV12-4 combines with J gene TRBJ2-4; D may be TRBD2 (5 bases). The CDR3 runs 15 residues. The V gene lost 1 base and the J gene lost 10 bases, with 17 bases spanning the gap. The CDR3 region is CASSLGISGSGIQYF. In DNA, the CDR3 is TGTGCCAGCAGTTTAGGAATTTCGGGGTCGGGGATTCAGTACTTC.

This clonotype was detected many times. The rearrangement uses TRBV6-2 or TRBV6-3 and TRBJ2-2; possibly TRBD1 for D (5 bases). Trimming stripped 6 bases from V and 2 bases from J, with 10 bases between. Germline CDR1 reads MNHEY; CDR2 reads SVGEGT. CDR3 length: 14 residues. The CDR3 protein is CASRQTANTGELFF. For the CDR3, the DNA is TGTGCCAGCAGACAGACAGCAAACACCGGGGAGCTGTTTTTT.

A note on this clonotype: A much larger clone differs from this one at a single base, so this may be a read error. CDR3 loop: CAISRVGAVFGNQPQHF. The CDR3 DNA sequence: TGTGCCATCAGCAGAGTTGGGGCAGTATTTGGCAATCAGCCCCAGCATTTT. The genes are TRBV15 and TRBJ1-5; maybe TRBD1 (5 bases). Germline assignment: CDR1 LNHNV and CDR2 YYDKDF (reference sequence). The CDR3 is 17 amino acids.

This chain connects TRBV7-9 to TRBJ2-1; D ambiguous. The V end lost 6 bases, the J end lost 10 bases, and 16 bases lay between the germline ends. Germline V CDR1 and CDR2: SEHNR, FQNEAQ (reference sequence). CDR3 length: 13 residues. For the CDR3, the DNA is TGTGCCAGCAGATCCTCGTTTGATTGGGAGCAGTTCTTC. Translating gives CASRSSFDWEQFF.

The chain uses TRBV15 and TRBJ2-5; tentative D call: TRBD1 (5 bases). Trimming took 7 bases from V and 5 from J, leaving 17 bases between them. The germline V gene encodes CDR1 LNHNV and CDR2 YYDKDF (reference sequence). CDR3 length: 14 residues. CDR3 protein: CATNSRVAGETQYF. The CDR3 nucleotides are TGTGCCACCAACTCCAGGGTGGCCGGTGAGACCCAGTACTTC.

This rearrangement joins TRBV11-2 to TRBJ2-5, with D perhaps matching TRBD2 (6 bases). In germline, CDR1 is SGHAT, CDR2 FQNNGV. Trimming stripped 1 base from V and 2 bases from J, with 17 bases between. The CDR3 is 17 amino acids. The CDR3 spells CASSLGAGPGWQETQYF. For the CDR3, the DNA is TGTGCCAGCAGCTTAGGTGCGGGGCCCGGCTGGCAAGAGACCCAGTACTTC. The complete variable domain, with remaining parts taken from reference TRBV11-2 and TRBJ2-5, reads EAGVAQSPRYKIIEKRQSVAFWCNPISGHATLYWYQQILGQGPKLLIQFQNNGVVDDSQLPKDRFSAERLKGVDSTLKIQPAKLEDSAVYLCASSLGAGPGWQETQYFGPGTRLLVL.

This clonotype was recorded a few times. This rearrangement joins TRBV5-1 to TRBJ2-1; no clear D. CDR3 length: 15 amino acids. The V end lost 6 bases, the J end lost 1 base, and 14 bases lay between the germline ends. The germline V gene has CDR1 SGHRS and CDR2 YFSETQ. Written as DNA, the CDR3 is TGCGCCAGCACGGCCGGGCAGCCATCCTACAATGAGCAGTTCTTC. Residues: CASTAGQPSYNEQFF.

The chain uses TRBV20-1 and TRBJ2-3, with TRBD2 matching over 10 bases. CDR3 size: 15 residues. V lost 7 bases and J lost 0; bases outside the gene matches: 7. Germline values: CDR1 DFQATT, CDR2 SNEGSKA (reference sequence). CDR3 amino acids: CSVRSGRVSTDTQYF. In DNA, the CDR3 is TGCAGTGTCAGAAGCGGGAGGGTTAGCACAGATACGCAGTATTTT.

Ten or more counts support this clonotype. The chain couples TRBV7-2 to TRBJ1-5; no definite D call. The V end lost 1 base, the J end lost 0 bases, and 10 bases lay between the germline ends. Germline V gene sequence: CDR1 SGHTA, CDR2 FQGNSA. This CDR3 region has 16 residues. CDR3 sequence: CASSLVGGSSNQPQHF. The CDR3 region has the DNA TGTGCCAGCAGCTTAGTTGGAGGGAGTAGCAATCAGCCCCAGCATTTT.

This clonotype was seen a handful of times. J is TRBJ1-5 and V is TRBV5-6; unclear D gene. V was clipped by 4 bases and J by 2 bases, with 7 bases between them. The CDR3 covers 13 residues. CDR1 SGHDT and CDR2 YYEEEE come from the germline V gene. The CDR3 protein is CASSTVGNQPQHF. The CDR3 DNA follows: TGTGCCAGCAGCACCGTCGGCAATCAGCCCCAGCATTTT.

In its sample, this clonotype was seen many times. The rearrangement uses TRBV18 and TRBJ2-1; D is undetermined. Germline V gene lookup returns CDR1 KGHSH and CDR2 LQKENI. Trimming pared 4 bases from V and 2 bases from J, leaving 15 bases between. The CDR3 extends over 16 amino acids. CDR3 loop: CASSRQAPETYNEQFF. In DNA, the CDR3 is TGTGCCAGCTCACGCCAGGCCCCTGAGACCTACAATGAGCAGTTCTTC.

A few counts support this clonotype. This chain connects TRBV24-1 to TRBJ1-5, with TRBD1 matching over 8 bases. The CDR3 has 13 residues. Germline V gene sequence: CDR1 KGHDR, CDR2 SFDVKD. With V trimmed by 9 bases and J by 6 bases, 6 bases remained unmatched. The CDR3 DNA is TGTGCCACCGCGACAGGGGAACTTCAGCCCCAGCATTTT. Its protein is CATATGELQPQHF.

This clonotype was detected ten times or more. The chain combines TRBV12-3 or TRBV12-4 with TRBJ2-4, with 11 nucleotides matching TRBD1. The V and J ends lost 6 bases and 6 bases, in that order; junction bases with no gene match: 1. The CDR3 spans 13 residues. CDR3 protein: CASRGTGGNIQYF. In DNA, the CDR3 is TGTGCCAGCAGGGGGACAGGGGGAAACATTCAGTACTTC.

The chain links TRBV20-1 to TRBJ2-5, with 11 bases identical to TRBD1. The germline gives CDR1 DFQATT, CDR2 SNEGSKA (reference sequence). The CDR3 sequence is 18 residues long. V lost 6 bases and J lost 3; bases outside the gene matches: 18. The CDR3 nucleotides read TGCAGTGCACCTGAACTTTGGGGCCCGGGACAGGGGGAAGAGACCCAGTACTTC. Translated: CSAPELWGPGQGEETQYF.

This clonotype was counted at least ten times. The rearrangement joins TRBV15 to TRBJ2-1, with 8 bases fitting TRBD1. The CDR3 is made up of 13 amino acids. V lost 5 bases and J lost 9; bases outside the gene matches: 6. The germline gives CDR1 LNHNV, CDR2 YYDKDF (reference sequence). The CDR3 loop reads CATSDRGEVEQFF. CDR3 nucleotide sequence: TGTGCCACCAGCGACAGGGGAGAGGTTGAGCAGTTCTTC.

V gene TRBV5-1 combines with J gene TRBJ2-3; TRBD2 matches at 8 bases. Germline loops: CDR1 SGHRS, CDR2 YFSETQ. This CDR3 is 15 amino acids long. J lost 1 base, V lost 1 base, and 2 bases had no gene match. The CDR3 reads CASSLPGGGTDTQYF. In nucleotides, the CDR3 is TGCGCCAGCAGCTTGCCGGGAGGGGGCACAGATACGCAGTATTTT.

This clonotype was counted a few times. The chain has TRBV7-8 and TRBJ2-1; possible D gene TRBD2, 6 bases. The CDR3 spans 15 residues. Trimming cost V 1 base and J 5 bases, with 12 bases left between them. Germline V gene sequence: CDR1 SGHVS, CDR2 FQNEAQ. The CDR3 sequence is CASSLDGSEHNEQFF. The CDR3, as DNA: TGTGCCAGCAGCTTAGACGGGAGTGAACACAATGAGCAGTTCTTC.

The genes are TRBV6-5 and TRBJ2-7; the match to TRBD2 covers 14 bases. The junction had 5 bases not matched to a gene; V was cut back by 4 bases and J by 6 bases. Germline CDR1 is MNHEY and CDR2 is SVGAGI. There are 15 residues in the CDR3. The CDR3 coding sequence is TGTGCCAGCAGTTCCGGACTAGCGGGGGGCCTCGAGCAGTACTTC. Protein product: CASSSGLAGGLEQYF.

This clonotype was picked up a small number of times. The genes are TRBV2 and TRBJ2-7; D gene ambiguous. The CDR3 has 12 residues. Germline V gives CDR1 SNHLY, CDR2 FYNNEI. V lost 7 bases to trimming and J lost 2 bases, with 9 bases between them. CDR3 sequence (DNA): TGTGCCAGCATAAAGGTCCCCTACGAGCAGTACTTC. Amino acid sequence: CASIKVPYEQYF.

The sample holds many counts of this clonotype. The chain carries TRBV7-6 and TRBJ2-3; D is unclear. The length of the CDR3 is 13 residues. Germline-derived CDR1 and CDR2 are SGHVS and FNYEAQ. V lost 1 base and J lost 6, with 8 bases in between. The CDR3 DNA is TGTGCCAGCAGCTTAGGGGGTCAGGATACGCAGTATTTT. It specifies CASSLGGQDTQYF.

At least ten counts were recorded for this clonotype. The chain carries TRBV28 and TRBJ2-1; D not certain. This CDR3 is built from 13 residues. Germline CDR1 and CDR2: MDHEN and SYDVKM. Trimming stripped 7 bases from V and 8 bases from J, with 15 bases between. The CDR3 bases are TGTGCCAGCACCCTGGTGGAGTGGGATGAGCAGTTCTTC. Its protein product is CASTLVEWDEQFF.

This clonotype was seen repeatedly, ten times or more. This rearrangement joins TRBV5-1 to TRBJ2-3, with no clear D. This CDR3 contains 13 residues. Germline V gives CDR1 SGHRS, CDR2 YFSETQ. Deletions cut 4 bases from V and 0 bases from J, with 6 bases between. Written as DNA, the CDR3 is TGCGCCAGCAGCGCCGGGAGCACAGATACGCAGTATTTT. Translated, it gives CASSAGSTDTQYF.

This clonotype was counted ten times or more. CDR3 coding DNA: TGTGCCAGCAGTTACTCCTCTGGGGAGGGAGAGACCCAGTACTTC. The encoded protein is CASSYSSGEGETQYF. The gene calls are TRBV6-5 and TRBJ2-5; 7 bases match TRBD2. The junction had 5 bases not matched to a gene; V was cut back by 0 bases and J by 4 bases. The V gene's germline CDR1 is MNHEY and CDR2 SVGAGI. The CDR3 runs 15 residues.

This clonotype was seen at least ten times. The chain couples TRBV28 to TRBJ1-1; perhaps TRBD1 as D (5 bases). Germline V gene lookup returns CDR1 MDHEN and CDR2 SYDVKM. This CDR3 region has 12 residues. Between the trimmed V and J ends, which lost 3 bases and 11 bases, there was a span of 13 bases. CDR3 bases: TGTGCCAGCAGTTTCACCCAGGGTTGGGCTTTCTTT. Translating it yields CASSFTQGWAFF. The variable domain in full, completed from reference TRBV28 and TRBJ1-1, reads DVKVTQSSRYLVKRTGEKVFLECVQDMDHENMFWYRQDPGLGLRLIYFSYDVKMKEKGDIPEGYSVSREKKERFSLILESASTNQTSMYLCASSFTQGWAFFGQGTRLTVV.

The DNA for the CDR3 is TGTGCCAGCAGCTTAGGGTCGAACTACGAGCAGTACTTC. Translation: CASSLGSNYEQYF. The J gene is TRBJ2-7, the V gene TRBV7-9; no reliable D call. This CDR3 contains 13 residues. Germline V gene lookup returns CDR1 SEHNR and CDR2 FQNEAQ (reference sequence). Trimming pared 1 base from V and 3 bases from J, leaving 7 bases between.

This chain links TRBV11-3 with TRBJ2-1, with a possible D match to TRBD1 (5 bases). Germline V gene data show CDR1 as SGHNT and CDR2 as YENEEA. The ends were cut back, 5 bases at V and 9 bases at J, with 17 bases in the middle. The CDR3 spans 14 residues. The CDR3 region is CASSHPAGPPEQFF. CDR3 DNA: TGTGCCAGCAGCCACCCAGCAGGGCCCCCTGAGCAGTTCTTC.

Ten or more counts support this clonotype. CDR3 amino acids: CASSLYVETYEQYF. CDR3 sequence (DNA): TGTGCCAGCAGTTTATATGTGGAGACCTACGAGCAGTACTTC. V and J are TRBV12-3 or TRBV12-4 and TRBJ2-7; unclear D gene. V was pared by 2 bases and J by 2 bases, with 10 bases between. This CDR3 has 14 residues.

The chain has TRBV7-9 and TRBJ2-5, with 12 bases fitting TRBD2. This CDR3 has 14 residues. The V segment lost 8 bases and the J segment 3 bases; nucleotides outside the gene matches: 4. The germline CDR1 and CDR2 sequences are SEHNR and FQNEAQ (reference sequence). CDR3: CASCASGGEETQYF. The DNA for the CDR3 is TGTGCCAGCTGTGCTAGCGGGGGGGAAGAGACCCAGTACTTC.

In this sample, this clonotype turned up many times. The V call is TRBV28, the J call TRBJ2-2; D tentatively reads TRBD1 or TRBD2 (5 bases each). Looked up from germline, CDR1 is MDHEN and CDR2 is SYDVKM. This CDR3 spans 14 amino acids. V was trimmed by 7 bases and J by 3 bases, leaving 12 bases between them. This CDR3 reads CASTSGGYTGELFF. The CDR3 nucleotides are TGTGCCAGCACCTCTGGGGGATACACCGGGGAGCTGTTTTTT.

Only a few counts were recorded for this clonotype. The V and J genes are TRBV28 and TRBJ2-1, with 9 bases that match TRBD2. V lost 2 bases, J lost 4 bases, and 9 bases stayed unmatched. The CDR3 has 17 amino acids. CDR1 is MDHEN, CDR2 SYDVKM, per germline. The CDR3 DNA follows: TGTGCCAGCAGTTTAATCCCTAGCGGGGTTTTGTACAATGAGCAGTTCTTC. Amino acids: CASSLIPSGVLYNEQFF.

This clonotype was recorded a few times. J is TRBJ2-7 and V is TRBV2; the match to TRBD2 covers 8 bases. The length of the CDR3 is 18 residues. Trimming at V came to 0 bases and at J to 0 bases, leaving 10 bases not matched to a gene. Per germline, CDR1 SNHLY and CDR2 FYNNEI. As DNA, the CDR3 is TGTGCCAGCAGTGAAGCGCCGGCTAGCGGGTGGAGCTCCTACGAGCAGTACTTC. Its translation: CASSEAPASGWSSYEQYF.